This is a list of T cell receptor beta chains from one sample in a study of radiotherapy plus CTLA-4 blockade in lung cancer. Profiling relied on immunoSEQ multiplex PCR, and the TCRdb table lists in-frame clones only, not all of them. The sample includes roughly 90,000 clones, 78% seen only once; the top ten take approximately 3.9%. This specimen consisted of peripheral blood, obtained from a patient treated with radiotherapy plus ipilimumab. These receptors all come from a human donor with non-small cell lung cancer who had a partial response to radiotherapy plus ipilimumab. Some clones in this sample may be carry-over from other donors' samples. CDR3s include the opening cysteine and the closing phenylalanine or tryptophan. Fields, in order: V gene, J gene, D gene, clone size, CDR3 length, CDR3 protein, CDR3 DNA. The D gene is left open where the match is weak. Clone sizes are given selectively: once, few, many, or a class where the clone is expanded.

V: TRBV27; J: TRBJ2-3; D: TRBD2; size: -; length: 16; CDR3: CASSKRGAASTDTQYF; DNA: TGTGCCAGCAGTAAGCGGGGGGCCGCCAGCACAGATACGCAGTATTTT
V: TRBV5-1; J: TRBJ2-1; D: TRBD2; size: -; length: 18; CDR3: CASSLDGLAGDNYNEQFF; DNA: TGCGCCAGCAGCTTGGATGGCCTAGCGGGAGACAACTACAATGAGCAGTTCTTC
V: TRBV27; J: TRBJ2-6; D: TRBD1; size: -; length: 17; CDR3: CASSIRGQGSGANVLTF; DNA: TGTGCCAGCAGTATACGGGGACAGGGCTCTGGGGCCAACGTCCTGACTTTC
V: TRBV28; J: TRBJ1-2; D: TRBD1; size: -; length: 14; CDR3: CASSKRQGARGYTF; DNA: TGTGCCAGCAGTAAACGACAGGGGGCTCGCGGCTACACCTTC
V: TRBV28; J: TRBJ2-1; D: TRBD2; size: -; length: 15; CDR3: CASTREGGSYNEQFF; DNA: TGTGCCAGCACCCGGGAGGGTGGGTCCTACAATGAGCAGTTCTTC
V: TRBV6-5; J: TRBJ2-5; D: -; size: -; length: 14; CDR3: CASSDWGGGGTQYF; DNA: TGTGCCAGCAGTGACTGGGGCGGCGGCGGGACCCAGTACTTC
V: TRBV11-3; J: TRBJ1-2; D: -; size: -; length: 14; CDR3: CASSLVGQGDGYTF; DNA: TGTGCCAGCAGCTTAGTCGGGCAAGGGGATGGCTACACCTTC
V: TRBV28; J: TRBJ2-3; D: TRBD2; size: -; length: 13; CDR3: CASSPPGLDTQYF; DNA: TGTGCCAGCAGCCCTCCGGGACTAGACACGCAGTATTTT
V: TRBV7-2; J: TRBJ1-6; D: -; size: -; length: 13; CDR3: CASSSSYNSPLHF; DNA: TGTGCCAGCAGTAGCTCCTATAATTCACCCCTCCACTTT
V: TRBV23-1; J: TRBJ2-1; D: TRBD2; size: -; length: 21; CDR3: CASSLPRLTGTSGDSYNEQFF; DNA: TGCGCCAGCAGTCTACCTCGACTTACCGGGACTAGCGGGGATTCCTACAATGAGCAGTTCTTC
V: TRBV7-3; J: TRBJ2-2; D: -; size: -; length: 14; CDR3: CASRPGANTGELFF; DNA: TGTGCCAGCAGGCCGGGGGCGAACACCGGGGAGCTGTTTTTT
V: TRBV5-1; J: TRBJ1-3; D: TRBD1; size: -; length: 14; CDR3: CASGSDRGGNTIYF; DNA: TGCGCCAGCGGCTCAGACAGGGGTGGAAACACCATATATTTT
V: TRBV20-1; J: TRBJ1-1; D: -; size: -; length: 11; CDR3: CSARKGTEAFF; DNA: TGCAGTGCTAGAAAGGGGACTGAAGCTTTCTTT
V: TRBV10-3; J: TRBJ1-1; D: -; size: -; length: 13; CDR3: CAISEPRSTEAFF; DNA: TGTGCCATCAGTGAGCCAAGGAGCACTGAAGCTTTCTTT
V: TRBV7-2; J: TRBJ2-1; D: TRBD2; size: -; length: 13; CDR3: CASSLRREAEQFF; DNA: TGTGCCAGCAGCTTAAGGCGGGAGGCTGAGCAGTTCTTC
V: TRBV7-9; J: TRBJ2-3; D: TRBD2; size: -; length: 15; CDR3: CASSPGTSDTDTQYF; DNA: TGTGCCAGCAGCCCCGGGACTAGCGACACAGATACGCAGTATTTT
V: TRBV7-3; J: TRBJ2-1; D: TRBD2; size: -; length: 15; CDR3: CASSLGTSGVNEQFF; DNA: TGTGCCAGCAGCTTAGGGACTAGCGGGGTTAATGAGCAGTTCTTC
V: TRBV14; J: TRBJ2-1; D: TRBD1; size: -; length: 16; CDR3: CASSQDKGAIYNEQFF; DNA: TGTGCCAGCAGCCAAGATAAGGGGGCGATCTACAATGAGCAGTTCTTC
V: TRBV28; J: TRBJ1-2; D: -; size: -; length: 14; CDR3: CASLKGGLNYGYTF; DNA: TGTGCCAGCCTCAAGGGAGGGTTGAACTATGGCTACACCTTC
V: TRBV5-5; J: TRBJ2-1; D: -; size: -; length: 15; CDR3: CASSLGASVDNEQFF; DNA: TGTGCCAGCAGCTTGGGAGCTAGCGTTGATAATGAGCAGTTCTTC
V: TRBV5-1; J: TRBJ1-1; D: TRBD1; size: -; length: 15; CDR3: CASTRAGGMNTEAFF; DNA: TGCGCCAGCACGAGGGCAGGGGGCATGAACACTGAAGCTTTCTTT
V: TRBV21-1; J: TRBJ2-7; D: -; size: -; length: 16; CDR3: CASSEGTGRPSYEQYF; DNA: TGTGCCAGCAGCGAGGGGACAGGGAGACCTTCCTACGAGCAGTACTTC
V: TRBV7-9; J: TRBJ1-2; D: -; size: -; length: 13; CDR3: CASSSNQGYGYTF; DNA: TGTGCCAGCAGCTCGAATCAGGGCTATGGCTACACCTTC
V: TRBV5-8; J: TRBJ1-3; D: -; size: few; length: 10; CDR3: CASSLTGPSF; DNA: TGTGCCAGCAGCTTGACAGGTCCTTCCTTT
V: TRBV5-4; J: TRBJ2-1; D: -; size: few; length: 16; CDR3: CASSLGAGQRSNEQFF; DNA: TGTGCCAGCAGCTTGGGGGCGGGACAGCGCAGCAATGAGCAGTTCTTC
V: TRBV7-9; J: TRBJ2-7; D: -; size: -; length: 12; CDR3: CASGRDTHEQYF; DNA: TGTGCCAGCGGCCGGGACACCCACGAGCAGTACTTC
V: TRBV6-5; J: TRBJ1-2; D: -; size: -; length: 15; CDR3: CASSYGRQGIYGYTF; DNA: TGTGCCAGCAGTTACGGACGCCAGGGAATCTATGGCTACACCTTC
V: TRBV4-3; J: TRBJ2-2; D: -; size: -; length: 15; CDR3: CASSRRATNTGELFF; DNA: TGCGCCAGCAGCCGGCGGGCTACGAACACCGGGGAGCTGTTTTTT
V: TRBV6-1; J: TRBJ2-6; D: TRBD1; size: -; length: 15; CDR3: CASRGTATGANVLTF; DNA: TGTGCCAGCAGGGGGACAGCCACTGGGGCCAACGTCCTGACTTTC
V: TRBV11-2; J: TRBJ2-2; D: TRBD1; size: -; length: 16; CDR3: CASSTIQDRVAGELFF; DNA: TGTGCCAGCAGCACGATCCAGGACAGGGTCGCCGGGGAGCTGTTTTTT
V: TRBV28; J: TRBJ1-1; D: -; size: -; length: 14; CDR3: CASSLWSLNTEAFF; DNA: TGTGCCAGCAGTTTATGGAGTTTGAACACTGAAGCTTTCTTT
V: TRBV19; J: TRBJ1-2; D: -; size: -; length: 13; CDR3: CASRAGEQYGYTF; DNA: TGTGCCAGTAGGGCAGGGGAGCAATATGGCTACACCTTC
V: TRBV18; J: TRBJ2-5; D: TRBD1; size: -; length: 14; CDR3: CASSPRTGQETQYF; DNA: TGTGCCAGCTCACCACGGACAGGACAAGAGACCCAGTACTTC
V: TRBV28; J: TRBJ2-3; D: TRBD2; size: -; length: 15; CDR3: CASSESGRATDTQYF; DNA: TGTGCCAGCAGTGAAAGCGGGAGGGCCACAGATACGCAGTATTTT
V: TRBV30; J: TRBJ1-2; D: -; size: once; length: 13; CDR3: CAWSTGVSYGYTF; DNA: TGTGCCTGGAGTACTGGTGTGAGCTATGGCTACACCTTC
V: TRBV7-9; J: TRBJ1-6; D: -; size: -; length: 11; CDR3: CASSLGGLLHF; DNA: TGTGCCAGCAGCTTAGGAGGGCTCCTCCACTTT
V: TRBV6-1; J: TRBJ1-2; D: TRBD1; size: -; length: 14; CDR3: CASSRDRGTYGYTF; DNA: TGTGCCAGCAGCCGGGACAGGGGTACCTATGGCTACACCTTC
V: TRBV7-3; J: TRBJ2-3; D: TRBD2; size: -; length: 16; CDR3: CASSLRAGGSTDTQYF; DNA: TGTGCCAGCAGCTTAAGAGCGGGGGGGTCCACAGATACGCAGTATTTT
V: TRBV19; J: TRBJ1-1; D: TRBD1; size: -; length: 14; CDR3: CASSPGQGGTEAFF; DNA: TGTGCCAGTAGTCCCGGACAGGGGGGGACTGAAGCTTTCTTT
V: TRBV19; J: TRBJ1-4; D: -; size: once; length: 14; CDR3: CASKRDPQGEKLFF; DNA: TGTGCCAGTAAGCGGGACCCACAAGGGGAAAAACTGTTTTTT
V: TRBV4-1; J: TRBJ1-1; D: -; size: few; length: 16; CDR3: CASSHPGAYSNTEAFF; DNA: TGCGCCAGCAGCCATCCCGGAGCCTACTCAAACACTGAAGCTTTCTTT
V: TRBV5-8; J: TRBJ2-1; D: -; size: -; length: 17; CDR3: CASSWWARPSLYNEQFF; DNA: TGTGCCAGCAGCTGGTGGGCCAGGCCCTCGCTCTACAATGAGCAGTTCTTC
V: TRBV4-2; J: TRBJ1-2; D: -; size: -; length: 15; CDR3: CASSQQGTDNYGYTF; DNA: TGTGCCAGCAGCCAACAGGGTACGGATAACTATGGCTACACCTTC
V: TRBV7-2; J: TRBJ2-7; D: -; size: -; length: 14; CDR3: CASSLAGVVHEQYF; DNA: TGTGCCAGCAGCTTAGCGGGAGTGGTACACGAGCAGTACTTC
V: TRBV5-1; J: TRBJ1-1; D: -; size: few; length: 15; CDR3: CASRTGQFMNTEAFF; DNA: TGCGCCAGCCGCACTGGACAGTTCATGAACACTGAAGCTTTCTTT
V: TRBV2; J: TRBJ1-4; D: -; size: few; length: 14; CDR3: CASSLQGTNEKLFF; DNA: TGTGCCAGCAGTCTACAGGGCACTAATGAAAAACTGTTTTTT
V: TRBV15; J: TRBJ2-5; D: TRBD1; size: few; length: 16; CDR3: CATSTRTGTGQETQYF; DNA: TGTGCCACCAGCACCCGGACAGGTACAGGACAAGAGACCCAGTACTTC
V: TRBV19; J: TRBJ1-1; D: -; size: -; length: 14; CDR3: CASSFPTRTAEAFF; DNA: TGTGCCAGTAGTTTCCCCACTAGGACAGCTGAAGCTTTCTTT
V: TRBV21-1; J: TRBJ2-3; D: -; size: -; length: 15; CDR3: CASLSGRGQTDTQYF; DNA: TGTGCCAGCCTTAGCGGGAGGGGCCAGACAGATACGCAGTATTTT
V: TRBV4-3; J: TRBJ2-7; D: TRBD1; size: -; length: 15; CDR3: CASSQYRGPSYEQYF; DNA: TGCGCCAGCAGCCAGTACAGGGGCCCCTCCTACGAGCAGTACTTC
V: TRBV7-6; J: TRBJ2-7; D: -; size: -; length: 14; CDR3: CASSPLPTNYEQYF; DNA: TGTGCCAGCAGCCCCTTGCCCACAAACTACGAGCAGTACTTC
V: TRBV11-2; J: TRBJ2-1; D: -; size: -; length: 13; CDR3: CASSLGPGGAQFF; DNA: TGTGCCAGCAGCTTAGGGCCAGGAGGGGCGCAGTTCTTC
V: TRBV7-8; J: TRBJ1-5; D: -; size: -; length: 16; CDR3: CASSLGTPEGNQPQHF; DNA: TGTGCCAGCAGCTTAGGGACTCCTGAGGGCAATCAGCCCCAGCATTTT